Each of the 32 T cell receptor beta chains below was sequenced from the same sample in a study of esophageal squamous cell carcinoma under preoperative chemotherapy. From the PCR reads, TCRdb called clonotypes with MiXCR, one entry per CDR3 protein. The table lists more than 15,000 distinct CDR3 sequences, nearly 50% of them singletons, with 25% to 35% in the top ten. The time point: before preoperative PTX-NDP chemotherapy. This material was obtained from a patient given preoperative chemotherapy. These receptors came from a human donor with esophageal squamous cell carcinoma. The donor label of this sample is uncertain.

The CDR3 spells CASSLGVGSGYEQYF. CDR3 nucleotide sequence: TGTGCCAGCAGCTTAGGGGTTGGTAGCGGTTACGAGCAGTACTTC. This chain links TRBV7-3 with TRBJ2-7; tentatively, D is TRBD2 (6 bases). Germline CDR1 SGHTA, CDR2 FQGTGA. The CDR3 runs to 15 residues. V lost 2 bases to trimming and J lost 4 bases, with 15 bases between them.

This clonotype was counted a few times. This chain links TRBV7-3 with TRBJ2-2; D is perhaps TRBD1 (6 bases). The CDR3 has 13 amino acids. Between the trimmed V and J ends, which lost 6 bases and 5 bases, there was a span of 10 bases. Germline CDR1 reads SGHTA; CDR2 reads FQGTGA. The CDR3 DNA reads TGTGCCAGCAGTTTTGACAGGACCGGGGAGCTGTTTTTT. Its translation is CASSFDRTGELFF.

This clonotype was seen only a few times. The V call is TRBV7-3, the J call TRBJ2-2; a weak D match, TRBD1 (6 bases). The length of the CDR3 is 14 residues. CDR1 and CDR2 from the germline V gene are SGHTA and FQGTGA. V was pared by 5 bases and J by 1 base, with 8 bases between. The DNA of the CDR3 is TGTGCCAGCAGCCTGACAGGGAACACCGGGGAGCTGTTTTTT. This gives the protein CASSLTGNTGELFF.

The rearrangement links TRBV7-2 to TRBJ1-6; 11 bases agree with TRBD1. The J segment lost 8 bases and the V segment lost 8 bases, leaving 8 bases of the junction unmatched. The CDR3 is 15 residues long. The germline gives CDR1 SGHTA, CDR2 FQGNSA. This chain's CDR3 is CASAGTGGSYSPLHF. The CDR3, as DNA: TGTGCCAGCGCCGGGACAGGGGGGTCATATTCACCCCTCCACTTT.

The V call is TRBV7-2, the J call TRBJ2-5; tentatively, D is TRBD2 (5 bases). The CDR3 spans 15 residues. V gave up 1 base and J gave up 2 bases, with 11 bases separating them. The germline gives CDR1 SGHTA, CDR2 FQGNSA. CDR3 residues: CASSLDPGVQETQYF. For the CDR3, the DNA is TGTGCCAGCAGCTTAGATCCCGGGGTTCAAGAGACCCAGTACTTC.

The chain combines TRBV19 with TRBJ2-2; TRBD2 might be the D (5 bases). Trimming shortened V by 5 bases and J by 7 bases, and 20 bases separated the two germline ends. The V gene's germline CDR1 is LNHDA and CDR2 SQIVND (reference sequence). CDR3 length equals 16 residues. The CDR3 sequence is CASSPTLTTASGELFF. Written as DNA, the CDR3 is TGTGCCAGTAGTCCCACCCTGACTACCGCAAGCGGGGAGCTGTTTTTT.

This clonotype was picked up a small number of times. V and J are TRBV11-1 and TRBJ2-1; a possible D gene is TRBD2 (7 bases). The germline V gene has CDR1 SGHAT and CDR2 FQDESV (reference sequence). V dropped 4 bases and J dropped 6 bases, with 13 bases sitting between them. CDR3 length: 14 residues. CDR3 bases: TGTGCCAGCAGCTCAACTGGGGGGGCCAATGAGCAGTTCTTC. Translation gives CASSSTGGANEQFF.

The chain joins TRBV6-1 to TRBJ1-1; D is possibly TRBD1 (6 bases). V lost 6 bases and J lost 1, with 9 bases in between. In germline, CDR1 is MNHNS, CDR2 SASEGT. This CDR3 has 13 residues. CDR3: CASRTGQNTEAFF. CDR3 nucleotides: TGTGCCAGCAGGACGGGACAGAACACTGAAGCTTTCTTT.

This chain connects TRBV7-6 to TRBJ2-2, with D uncertain. Between the trimmed V and J ends, which lost 4 bases and 2 bases, there was a span of 11 bases. CDR1 SGHVS and CDR2 FNYEAQ come from the germline V gene. CDR3 length: 15 amino acids. Written as DNA, the CDR3 is TGTGCCAGCAGCTCCCCCGCCTCTAACACCGGGGAGCTGTTTTTT. This translates into CASSSPASNTGELFF.

Relative to its sample, this clonotype is medium-sized. The V and J genes are TRBV7-2 and TRBJ1-1; D may be TRBD1 (6 bases). CDR1 and CDR2 (germline): SGHTA, FQGNSA. This CDR3 comprises 19 residues. The V end lost 0 bases, the J end lost 0 bases, and 20 bases lay between the germline ends. The CDR3 loop is CASSLAPTGMRGVNTEAFF. Here the CDR3 DNA reads TGTGCCAGCAGCTTAGCTCCGACAGGAATGAGGGGCGTGAACACTGAAGCTTTCTTT.

This sequence joins TRBV12-5 and TRBJ2-5; 8 nucleotides agree with TRBD2. J was trimmed by 1 base and V by 5 bases; bases with no gene match: 6. The CDR3 runs to 15 residues. CDR1 is LGHNT and CDR2 is FRNRAP in the germline V gene. CDR3 bases: TGTGCTAGTGGTCCGGGGGGGACGAGCCAAGAGACCCAGTACTTC. Amino acid sequence: CASGPGGTSQETQYF.

In regard to this clonotype: The junction differs from germline at one of its ends, possibly a read error. The chain links TRBV28 to TRBJ2-3, with 7 bases that match TRBD1. Germline V gives CDR1 MDHEN, CDR2 SYDVKM. The CDR3 consists of 17 residues. CDR3 region: CASSLGTGQCDTDTQYF. The DNA for the CDR3 is TGTGCCAGCAGTTTGGGCACGGGACAGTGTGACACAGATACGCAGTACTTT.

This clonotype is a singleton in its sample. One end of the junction does not line up with germline, which may come from a read error. This chain uses TRBV7-8 with TRBJ2-3, with D perhaps given as TRBD1 or TRBD2 (6 bases each). Germline CDR1 SGHVS, CDR2 FQNEAQ. The CDR3 sequence is 15 residues long. The CDR3 bases are TGTGCCCGCGTCCGGGGGCCAGGGGCCAACGATACGCAGTACTTT. It encodes CARVRGPGANDTQYF. The full variable domain, completed using reference TRBV7-8 and TRBJ2-3, is GAGVSQSPRYKVAKRGQDVALRCDPISGHVSLFWYQQALGQGPEFLTYFQNEAQLDKSGLPSDRFFAERPEGSVSTLKIQRTQQEDSAVYLCARVRGPGANDTQYFGPGTRLTVL.

This clonotype has ten or more counts. The gene calls are TRBV28 and TRBJ2-5, with D perhaps matching TRBD2 (6 bases). Trimming took off 5 bases at V and 1 base at J, with 8 bases between the two ends. Germline assignment: CDR1 MDHEN and CDR2 SYDVKM. The CDR3 is 13 residues long. DNA for the CDR3: TGTGCCAGCAGTGTCGGGGGCCAAGAGACCCAGTACTTC. It specifies CASSVGGQETQYF.

This chain uses TRBV7-2 with TRBJ2-7; the D is unclear. The germline gives CDR1 SGHTA, CDR2 FQGNSA. V dropped 2 bases and J dropped 2 bases, with 10 bases sitting between them. CDR3 length: 14 residues. The CDR3 sequence is CASSLNRFAYEQYF. Written as DNA, the CDR3 is TGTGCCAGCAGCTTAAACAGATTCGCCTACGAGCAGTACTTC.

This clonotype showed up just a few times. The CDR3 carries no conserved terminal phenylalanine or tryptophan, so it likely arises from a read error. No DNA is shown, since the ends of the CDR3 on it are uncertain; the CDR3 is the one TCRdb lists. The rearrangement joins TRBV7-2 to TRBJ2-1; the table names TRBD1, a call not compared with the DNA. Germline CDR1 and CDR2: SGHTA and FQGNSA. The CDR3 numbers 12 amino acids, ends counted. This chain's CDR3 is CASSFSGGARVP.

This chain uses TRBV4-3 with TRBJ2-3; D is perhaps TRBD1 (6 bases). This CDR3 contains 18 residues. The V gene's germline CDR1 is LGHNA and CDR2 YSLEER. V was clipped by 0 bases and J by 2 bases, with 18 bases between them. The CDR3 DNA sequence: TGCGCCAGCAGCCAAGATCTCCGGACAGACTTCTTCACAGATACGCAGTATTTT. The encoded protein is CASSQDLRTDFFTDTQYF.

This clonotype has a handful of counts. This chain joins TRBV7-3 and TRBJ2-1; D is unresolved. The J call may not be correct, given that the DNA end is closer to TRBJ2-7. CDR1 SGHTA and CDR2 FQGTGA come from the germline V gene. The CDR3 has 13 residues. CDR3 DNA: TGTGCCAGCAGCTTATCTAGGGTCCGCGAGCAGTACTTC. Translation: CASSLSRVREQYF.

This clonotype was detected only a few times. J is TRBJ2-3 and V is TRBV12-3 or TRBV12-4, with TRBD2 matching over 11 bases. CDR3 length equals 15 residues. V was pared by 6 bases and J by 5 bases, with 7 bases of the junction left unmatched. The CDR3 reads CASSRLAGPQDTQYF. The DNA for the CDR3 is TGTGCCAGCAGCAGACTAGCGGGACCTCAAGATACGCAGTATTTT.

V is TRBV7-8 and J is TRBJ2-1; possible D gene TRBD2, 6 bases. Trimming shortened V by 3 bases and J by 7 bases, and 19 bases separated the two germline ends. CDR3 size: 16 residues. Germline-derived CDR1 and CDR2 are SGHVS and FQNEAQ. The CDR3 protein is CASSFGGDGRVNEQFF. As DNA, the CDR3 is TGTGCCAGCAGCTTCGGGGGAGACGGGAGAGTGAATGAGCAGTTCTTC.

The chain recombines TRBV10-3 with TRBJ2-3, with D perhaps matching TRBD2 (5 bases). TRBJ2-7 explains the end of the DNA better; the J call may be wrong. The CDR3 consists of 14 residues. Germline assignment: CDR1 ENHRY and CDR2 SYGVKD. In DNA form, the CDR3 reads TGTGCCATCAGTGAGTCTGTAGCGCAAGATGAGCAGTACTTC. Amino acid sequence: CAISESVAQDEQYF.

This clonotype was counted many times. V gene TRBV15 combines with J gene TRBJ2-1; D perhaps matches TRBD1 (5 bases). Germline V gene lookup returns CDR1 LNHNV and CDR2 YYDKDF (reference sequence). The CDR3 is made up of 12 amino acids. Trimming removed 4 bases from V and 9 bases from J, with 10 bases in between. The DNA of the CDR3 is TGTGCCACCAGCAACAGGATCGGTGAGCAGTTCTTC. Protein product: CATSNRIGEQFF.

The V gene is TRBV11-3, the J gene TRBJ2-1; the D gene is possibly TRBD1 (5 bases). This CDR3 contains 16 residues. The V and J ends lost 4 bases and 4 bases respectively, with 17 bases between them. Germline CDR1 is SGHNT and CDR2 is YENEEA. CDR3 sequence: CASSSSDSPAYNEQFF. CDR3 DNA sequence: TGTGCCAGCAGCTCGAGCGACAGTCCCGCTTACAATGAGCAGTTCTTC.

CDR3 nucleotides: TGTGCTAGTGGAACAGCTTCCTACAATGAGCAGTTCTTC. It yields the protein CASGTASYNEQFF. The gene calls are TRBV12-5 and TRBJ2-1; D not resolved. The germline V gene has CDR1 LGHNT and CDR2 FRNRAP. The CDR3 contains 13 residues. The V end was cut by 6 bases, the J end by 1 base, with 7 bases between.

J is TRBJ2-1 and V is TRBV7-2; D may be TRBD1 (6 bases). Germline V gene sequence: CDR1 SGHTA, CDR2 FQGNSA. This CDR3 comprises 13 residues. Deletions cut 3 bases from V and 6 bases from J, with 9 bases between. Here the CDR3 DNA reads TGTGCCAGCAGCTTTAACAGGGCCAATGAGCAGTTCTTC. This sequence encodes CASSFNRANEQFF.

This clonotype was observed a handful of times. The chain combines TRBV15 with TRBJ2-5, with D perhaps TRBD2 (5 bases). This CDR3 is built from 17 residues. The ends were cut back, 2 bases at V and 4 bases at J, with 20 bases in the middle. Germline V gene lookup returns CDR1 LNHNV and CDR2 YYDKDF (reference sequence). DNA of the CDR3: TGTGCCACCAGCAGAAAAGAGGGCTACACGTTAGCAGAGACCCAGTACTTC. It translates to CATSRKEGYTLAETQYF.

This clonotype was seen at least ten times. This chain uses TRBV7-8 with TRBJ2-2; 11 bases align to TRBD2. This CDR3 region has 16 residues. J was trimmed by 6 bases and V by 2 bases; bases with no gene match: 5. Germline CDR1 SGHVS, CDR2 FQNEAQ. The CDR3: CASSLTSGSMPGELFF. CDR3 nucleotides: TGTGCCAGCAGCTTAACTAGCGGGAGTATGCCCGGGGAGCTGTTTTTT.

J is TRBJ2-1 and V is TRBV7-2; D may be TRBD2 (7 bases). The germline V gene encodes CDR1 SGHTA and CDR2 FQGNSA. The CDR3 is 15 amino acids. V lost 6 bases and J lost 10, with 22 bases in between. CDR3 bases: TGTGCCAGCAGGGGGGGGGGGGCGGGAGTCTACGAGCAGTTCTTC. Its translation is CASRGGGAGVYEQFF.

Note on this clonotype: A single base separates this from a much larger clone, so it may be a read error. Because it lacks the conserved phenylalanine or tryptophan at the end, this CDR3 is likely a read error. J is TRBJ2-4 and V is TRBV7-2; a possible D gene is TRBD1 (5 bases). Trimming pared 5 bases from V and 9 bases from J, leaving 17 bases between. Looked up from germline, CDR1 is SGHTA and CDR2 is FQGNSA. The CDR3 runs 14 residues. Here the CDR3 reads CASSQLGRAGIQYS. As DNA, the CDR3 is TGTGCCAGCAGCCAATTGGGCAGGGCAGGCATTCAGTACTCC.

The chain uses TRBV7-2 and TRBJ1-1, with 8 bases fitting TRBD1. The CDR3 loop spans 16 amino acids. V gave up 5 bases and J gave up 5 bases; unmatched junction bases: 13. Germline-derived CDR1 and CDR2 are SGHTA and FQGNSA. The CDR3 DNA sequence: TGTGCCAGCAGCGGTGGCTGGCAGGGGGCGCAAACTGAAGCTTTCTTT. Translated, it gives CASSGGWQGAQTEAFF.

Points on this clonotype: Lacking the conserved final phenylalanine or tryptophan, this CDR3 likely reflects a read error. The gene calls are TRBV6-5 and TRBJ2-5; tentatively, D is TRBD2 (6 bases). TRBJ2-1 matches the DNA end more closely, so the J call is doubtful. The CDR3 loop spans 17 amino acids. Germline V gene sequence: CDR1 MNHEY, CDR2 SVGAGI. The CDR3 region is CASSYSGGGVGQASQFS. The CDR3 DNA follows: TGTGCCAGCAGTTACTCGGGAGGCGGGGTGGGGCAAGCGTCCCAGTTCTCG.

By share, this clonotype ranks as medium-sized. The rearrangement links TRBV6-2 or TRBV6-3 to TRBJ2-4; unclear D gene. V dropped 4 bases and J dropped 6 bases, with 4 bases sitting between them. This CDR3 spans 11 amino acids. Germline lookup yields CDR1 MNHEY and CDR2 SVGEGT. In DNA, the CDR3 is TGTGCCAGCAGTTGGGCAAACATTCAGTACTTC. Translated: CASSWANIQYF.